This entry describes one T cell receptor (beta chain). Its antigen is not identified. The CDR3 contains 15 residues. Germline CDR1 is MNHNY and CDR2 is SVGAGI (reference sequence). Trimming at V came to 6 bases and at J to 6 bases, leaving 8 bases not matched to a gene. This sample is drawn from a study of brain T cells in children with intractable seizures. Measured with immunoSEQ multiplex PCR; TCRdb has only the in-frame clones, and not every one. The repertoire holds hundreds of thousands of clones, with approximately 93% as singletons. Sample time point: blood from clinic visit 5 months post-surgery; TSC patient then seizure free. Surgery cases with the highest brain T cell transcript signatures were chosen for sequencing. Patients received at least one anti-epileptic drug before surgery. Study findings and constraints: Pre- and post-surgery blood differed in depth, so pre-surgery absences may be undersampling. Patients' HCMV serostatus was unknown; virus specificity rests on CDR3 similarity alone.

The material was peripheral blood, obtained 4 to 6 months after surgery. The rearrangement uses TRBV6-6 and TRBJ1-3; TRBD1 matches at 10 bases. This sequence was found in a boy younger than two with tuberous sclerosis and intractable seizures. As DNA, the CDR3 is TGTGCCAGCAGAGATCTTGGACAGGGGGAAAACACCATATATTTT. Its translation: CASRDLGQGENTIYF.